This entry lists 8 T cell receptor beta chains sequenced from one sample in a study of CD8+ T cells in alopecia areata. Extracted from the samples, RNA was reverse transcribed into cDNA to serve as the sequencing template. Libraries were prepared by immunoSEQ multiplex PCR; TCRdb keeps only in-frame clonotypes and omits some of them. The table has some 180,000 clones, about 63% seen once; the top ten hold 1.5% to 2%. Sequenced here: CD4+ T cells sorted from blood, sampled at week 0. These receptors came from a human donor with alopecia areata.

The chain employs TRBV18 and TRBJ2-3; the D gene is possibly TRBD1 (7 bases). The germline V gene has CDR1 KGHSH and CDR2 LQKENI. There are 16 residues in the CDR3. V lost 0 bases to trimming and J lost 2 bases, with 12 bases between them. The CDR3 nucleotides are TGTGCCAGCTCACCACCGTCAGGGGGGCTCACAGATACGCAGTATTTT. Protein sequence: CASSPPSGGLTDTQYF. Drawing the rest from reference TRBV18 and TRBJ2-3, the complete variable domain is NAGVMQNPRHLVRRRGQEARLRCSPMKGHSHVYWYRQLPEEGLKFMVYLQKENIIDESGMPKERFSAEFPKEGPSILRIQQVVRGDSAAYFCASSPPSGGLTDTQYFGPGTRLTVL.

This clone was observed a few times. The CDR3 is CATSNEGRGSPLHF. The CDR3, as DNA: TGTGCCACCAGCAACGAGGGAAGAGGATCACCCCTCCACTTT. This rearrangement joins TRBV15 to TRBJ1-6; no definite D call. With 4 bases removed from V and 10 bases from J, the gap between germline ends came to 14 bases. The CDR3 is 14 amino acids. The germline CDR1 and CDR2 sequences are LNHNV and YYDKDF (reference sequence).

The chain links TRBV29-1 to TRBJ1-2; 8 bases map to TRBD1. Trimming at V came to 6 bases and at J to 13 bases, leaving 13 bases not matched to a gene. The CDR3 is made up of 12 amino acids. Germline V gives CDR1 SQVTM, CDR2 ANQGSEA. The CDR3 protein is CSVWKQGVGGTF. CDR3 sequence (DNA): TGCAGCGTCTGGAAACAGGGGGTCGGAGGCACCTTC.

The chain is built from TRBV9 and TRBJ1-2, with TRBD1 as a possible D gene (5 bases). The germline V and J ends were trimmed by 0 bases and 7 bases, with 10 bases remaining between them. The CDR3 has 13 residues. CDR1 and CDR2 from the germline V gene are SGDLS and YYNGEE. CDR3 loop: CASSVVSGGGYTF. As DNA, the CDR3 is TGTGCCAGCAGCGTAGTATCGGGGGGTGGCTACACCTTC.

V and J are TRBV25-1 and TRBJ2-4; no clear D. CDR1 is MGHDK, CDR2 SYGVNS, per germline. CDR3 length equals 15 residues. The germline V and J ends were trimmed by 6 bases and 14 bases, with 26 bases remaining between them. CDR3 in amino acids: CASRPNTITPRKEYF. The CDR3 nucleotides read TGTGCCAGCAGGCCGAACACCATTACCCCCCGTAAGGAGTACTTC.

The chain recombines TRBV14 with TRBJ1-2, with D hard to call. Looked up from germline, CDR1 is SGHDN and CDR2 is FVKESK. Trimming shortened V by 4 bases and J by 8 bases, and 14 bases separated the two germline ends. CDR3 length equals 13 residues. CDR3 amino acids: CASSPSVGNGYTF. CDR3 coding DNA: TGTGCCAGCAGCCCCTCGGTGGGGAACGGCTACACCTTC.

V gene TRBV5-1 combines with J gene TRBJ2-3, with 9 bases identical to TRBD2. The CDR3 has 16 amino acids. V shed 3 bases and J 1 base; nucleotides not matched to a gene: 6. Germline loops: CDR1 SGHRS, CDR2 YFSETQ. CDR3 nucleotides: TGCGCCAGCAGCTCGCCCCGCGGGGGGGGCACAGATACGCAGTATTTT. This translates into CASSSPRGGGTDTQYF. Combining the CDR3 with reference TRBV5-1 and TRBJ2-3 gives the whole variable domain KAGVTQTPRYLIKTRGQQVTLSCSPISGHRSVSWYQQTPGQGLQFLFEYFSETQRNKGNFPGRFSGRQFSNSRSEMNVSTLELGDSALYLCASSSPRGGGTDTQYFGPGTRLTVL.

This clone was counted between two and nine times. The V call is TRBV10-3, the J call TRBJ2-6; D not certain. The CDR3 runs 15 residues. Between the trimmed V and J ends, which lost 6 bases and 2 bases, there was a span of 11 bases. Germline CDR1 reads ENHRY; CDR2 reads SYGVKD. Written as DNA, the CDR3 is TGTGCCATCAGCGACGGAGCCACTGGGGCCAACGTCCTGACTTTC. This gives the protein CAISDGATGANVLTF.